This T cell receptor (beta chain) was sequenced in a study of OX40 agonist ivuxolimab in advanced cancers. Broader study findings: Both blood CD4+ and CD8+ T cells showed clonal growth by week 6 at 0.1 to 3.0 mg/kg. Expanded clones tended on average to be more numerous among CD8+ T cells than CD4+. Also present in some nonresponders was a low level of normalized T-cell clonal expansion.

Method: immunoSEQ multiplex PCR; TCRdb's copy keeps in-frame clones and lacks some. The data hold 30,000 or so clones, with around four fifths observed a single time. The germline CDR1 and CDR2 sequences are SGDLS and YYNGEE. V dropped 4 bases and J dropped 0; count of bases not matched to a gene: 16. The CDR3 covers 19 residues. As to this clone: Its antigen is unknown.

This sequence originates from an adult with an advanced solid tumor such as melanoma, head and neck, liver or kidney cancer. Sequences were derived from CD4+ or CD8+ T cells sorted from blood, sampled in a trial of the OX40 agonist ivuxolimab. This chain uses TRBV9 with TRBJ1-5; 7 bases map to TRBD1. CDR3 sequence: CASSLEGDRCFYSNQPQHF. DNA of the CDR3: TGTGCCAGCAGCCTAGAGGGGGACAGATGTTTCTATAGCAATCAGCCCCAGCATTTT.